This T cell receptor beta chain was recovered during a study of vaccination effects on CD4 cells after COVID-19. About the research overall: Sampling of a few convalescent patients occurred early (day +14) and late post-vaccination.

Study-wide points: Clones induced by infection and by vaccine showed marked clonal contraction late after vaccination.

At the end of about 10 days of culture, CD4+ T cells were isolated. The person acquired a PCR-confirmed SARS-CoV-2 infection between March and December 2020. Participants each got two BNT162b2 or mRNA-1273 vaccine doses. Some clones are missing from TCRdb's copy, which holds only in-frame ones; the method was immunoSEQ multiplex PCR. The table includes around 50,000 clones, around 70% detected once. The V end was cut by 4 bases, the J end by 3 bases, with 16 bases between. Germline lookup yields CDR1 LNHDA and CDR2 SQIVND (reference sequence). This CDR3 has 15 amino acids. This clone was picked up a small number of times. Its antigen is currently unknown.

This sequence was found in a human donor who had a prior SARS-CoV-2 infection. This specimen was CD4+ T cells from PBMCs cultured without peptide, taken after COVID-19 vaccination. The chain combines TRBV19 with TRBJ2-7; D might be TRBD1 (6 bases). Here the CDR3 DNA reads TGTGCCAGTAGTAAGGACCCGGGACACTACTACGAGCAGTACTTC. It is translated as CASSKDPGHYYEQYF.